These 28 T cell receptor beta chains were sequenced from one sample in a study of T cells in Graves' hyperthyroidism and ophthalmopathy. Amplified TCR beta CDR3 regions derived from RNA transcripts. An initial round of RT-PCR targeting the TCR CDR3 relied on the HTBI primer set. Using its own MiXCR run on the multiplex PCR reads, TCRdb lists one record per CDR3 protein. Of about 360,000 distinct CDR3 sequences listed, just under 25% are singletons. Sequencing used blood. These receptors all stem from a man aged 50 to 59 with Graves' hyperthyroidism.

The chain employs TRBV4-1 and TRBJ2-5; 13 nucleotides match TRBD2. V lost 0 bases and J lost 2; bases outside the gene matches: 9. The germline V gene encodes CDR1 MGHRA and CDR2 YSYEKL. This CDR3 comprises 19 residues. The CDR3 DNA reads as TGCGCCAGCAGCCAAGATATGCGACTAGCGGGAGGAGGGCAAGAGACCCAGTACTTC. Its translation is CASSQDMRLAGGGQETQYF.

This clonotype was seen many times. This chain uses TRBV20-1 with TRBJ2-3; no definite D call. CDR3 length: 11 residues. V was trimmed by 3 bases and J by 7 bases, leaving 8 bases between them. The germline CDR1 and CDR2 sequences are DFQATT and SNEGSKA (reference sequence). CDR3 loop: CSASLQNTQYF. The CDR3 DNA reads TGCAGTGCTAGCCTCCAAAATACGCAGTATTTT.

The sample holds many counts of this clonotype. The chain links TRBV7-2 to TRBJ2-1; 8 bases match TRBD2. CDR1 is SGHTA and CDR2 is FQGNSA in the germline V gene. After removal of 1 base from V and 3 bases from J, the junction contained 2 bases not matched to a gene. This CDR3 region has 15 residues. The CDR3 sequence: CASSLERENYNEQFF. The CDR3 DNA is TGTGCCAGCAGCTTAGAGCGGGAGAACTACAATGAGCAGTTCTTC.

This clonotype was found a few times. This chain links TRBV6-1 with TRBJ2-7; TRBD2 aligns across 7 bases. The CDR3 is made up of 14 amino acids. The germline V gene has CDR1 MNHNS and CDR2 SASEGT. The trim removed 6 bases at V and 3 bases at J, leaving 8 bases unmatched. Written as DNA, the CDR3 is TGTGCCAGCAGCCCCAGGACTAGTCTCTACGAGCAGTACTTC. Its protein is CASSPRTSLYEQYF.

This clonotype was seen many times. The chain employs TRBV20-1 and TRBJ2-1; maybe TRBD2 (5 bases). Deletions cut 6 bases from V and 7 bases from J, with 13 bases between. From germline, CDR1 is DFQATT and CDR2 SNEGSKA (reference sequence). This CDR3 has 12 amino acids. The CDR3 coding sequence is TGCAGTGCAGAGGCTCTAGCAAATGAGCAGTTCTTC. Protein sequence: CSAEALANEQFF.

This chain connects TRBV18 to TRBJ2-7, with 14 bases matching TRBD2. Germline V CDR1 and CDR2: KGHSH, LQKENI. The CDR3 is 16 residues long. Losses at the gene ends were 3 bases for V and 5 bases for J; bases not matched to a gene: 6. CDR3 in DNA: TGTGCCAGCTCACCTGGGACTAGCGGGAGTCTTGACGAGCAGTACTTC. Amino acid sequence: CASSPGTSGSLDEQYF.

The chain employs TRBV7-2 and TRBJ1-2; 7 bases are a match to TRBD1. Germline CDR1 is SGHTA and CDR2 is FQGNSA. The CDR3 has 16 amino acids. With V trimmed by 1 base and J by 2 bases, 7 bases remained unmatched. The DNA of the CDR3 is TGTGCCAGCAGCTTAGAGGGGGCCAGGGGCAACTATGGCTACACCTTC. Translated: CASSLEGARGNYGYTF.

This chain uses TRBV5-1 with TRBJ2-2; D tentatively fits TRBD1 or TRBD2 (5 bases each). Deletions cut 0 bases from V and 8 bases from J, with 17 bases between. CDR1 SGHRS and CDR2 YFSETQ come from the germline V gene. The CDR3 is 16 residues long. The CDR3 nucleotides read TGCGCCAGCAGCTTGGATGGGGGAGTTGTAGCGGGGGAGCTGTTTTTT. This encodes CASSLDGGVVAGELFF.

The chain couples TRBV12-3 or TRBV12-4 to TRBJ1-2; D gene ambiguous. This CDR3 has 15 amino acids. Trimming pared 7 bases from V and 5 bases from J, leaving 20 bases between. The CDR3 protein is CASNLDASAQYGYTF. The CDR3 DNA sequence: TGTGCCAGCAATCTCGACGCCTCGGCTCAGTATGGCTACACCTTC.

This clonotype was seen a few times. This chain links TRBV7-9 with TRBJ1-3; maybe TRBD1 (5 bases). The CDR3 spans 15 residues. The germline gives CDR1 SEHNR, CDR2 FQNEAQ (reference sequence). The ends were cut back, 5 bases at V and 2 bases at J, with 13 bases in the middle. Here the CDR3 reads CASSKIDSTGNTIYF. The CDR3 coding sequence is TGTGCCAGCAGCAAAATCGACAGTACTGGAAACACCATATATTTT.

This clonotype was seen more than once but under ten times. The J gene is TRBJ2-1, the V gene TRBV6-1; the match to TRBD1 covers 10 bases. V shed 4 bases, J shed 5 bases, and the junction held 8 bases outside the gene matches. Germline assignment: CDR1 MNHNS and CDR2 SASEGT. This CDR3 comprises 16 residues. The CDR3 region has the DNA TGTGCCAGCAGTGGACAGGGGGCAGGTTCTCACAATGAGCAGTTCTTC. Protein product: CASSGQGAGSHNEQFF.

This chain joins TRBV20-1 and TRBJ2-7, with D maybe TRBD2 (6 bases). The V end lost 8 bases, the J end lost 0 bases, and 14 bases lay between the germline ends. Per germline, CDR1 DFQATT and CDR2 SNEGSKA (reference sequence). This CDR3 region has 13 residues. CDR3: CSIGTPSSYEQYF. As DNA, the CDR3 is TGCAGTATAGGGACTCCAAGCTCCTACGAGCAGTACTTC.

This clonotype appeared a few times. The chain links TRBV18 to TRBJ1-1, with 9 bases matching TRBD1. Looked up from germline, CDR1 is KGHSH and CDR2 is LQKENI. Trimming cost V 3 bases and J 4 bases; bases outside gene matches: 15. This CDR3 is built from 18 residues. The CDR3 nucleotides are TGTGCCAGCTCACCCGGGTTAGCACCGGGACAGGGTACCACTGAAGCTTTCTTT. Its protein product is CASSPGLAPGQGTTEAFF.

This clonotype was seen only a few times. This rearrangement joins TRBV28 to TRBJ1-3; D is uncertain. Germline CDR1 is MDHEN and CDR2 is SYDVKM. This CDR3 is built from 15 residues. Trimming pared 6 bases from V and 0 bases from J, leaving 12 bases between. The CDR3 DNA is TGTGCCAGCAGGCATTCCTCTAGCTCTGGAAACACCATATATTTT. Translating it yields CASRHSSSSGNTIYF.

This clonotype was seen only once. The rearrangement uses TRBV6-1 and TRBJ1-4; TRBD1 aligns across 7 bases. The CDR3 runs to 15 residues. Germline CDR1 is MNHNS and CDR2 is SASEGT. The junction had 8 bases not matched to a gene; V was cut back by 4 bases and J by 6 bases. This CDR3 reads CASSAKTGFDEKLFF. CDR3 in DNA: TGTGCCAGCAGTGCAAAGACAGGGTTTGATGAAAAACTGTTTTTT.

This clonotype has more than one count but fewer than ten. The CDR3, as DNA: TGTGCCAGCAGGGGACAGGGGGCAGGCTTGACTGGGGCCAACGTCCTGACTTTC. Translating it yields CASRGQGAGLTGANVLTF. The chain links TRBV12-3 or TRBV12-4 to TRBJ2-6; 12 bases agree with TRBD1. CDR3 length: 18 amino acids. Trimming cost V 6 bases and J 2 bases; bases outside gene matches: 8.

This clonotype occurred many times. The CDR3 sequence: CASSLAVRNTGELFF. The CDR3 nucleotides are TGCGCCAGCAGCTTGGCGGTGAGGAACACCGGGGAGCTGTTTTTT. The J gene is TRBJ2-2, the V gene TRBV5-1; D is ambiguous. The CDR3 consists of 15 residues. Trimming stripped 0 bases from V and 1 base from J, with 7 bases between. The germline CDR1 and CDR2 sequences are SGHRS and YFSETQ.

The gene calls are TRBV6-1 and TRBJ2-2; 9 nucleotides align to TRBD2. Germline CDR1 is MNHNS and CDR2 is SASEGT. Unmatched junction bases numbered 15, after V lost 5 bases and J lost 2 bases. The CDR3 is 19 amino acids. CDR3 region: CASSYVLRTSVGNTGELFF. CDR3 sequence (DNA): TGTGCCAGCAGTTATGTATTACGGACTAGCGTCGGTAACACCGGGGAGCTGTTTTTT.

This clonotype was seen at least ten times. V and J are TRBV28 and TRBJ2-5; 9 bases are a match to TRBD2. This CDR3 has 19 residues. Germline values: CDR1 MDHEN, CDR2 SYDVKM. V shed 3 bases, J shed 3 bases, and the junction held 17 bases outside the gene matches. CDR3 coding DNA: TGTGCCAGCAGTTTTCGAAGGTGGGCGGGAGGGCCCGTGAAAGAGACCCAGTACTTC. As protein: CASSFRRWAGGPVKETQYF.

This clonotype turned up a few times. The rearrangement joins TRBV28 to TRBJ2-3; TRBD1 agrees at 7 bases. Germline V gene lookup returns CDR1 MDHEN and CDR2 SYDVKM. V dropped 8 bases and J dropped 3; count of bases not matched to a gene: 5. CDR3 length equals 13 residues. The CDR3 sequence is CASDRQGTDTQYF. DNA for the CDR3: TGTGCCAGCGATAGACAGGGTACAGATACGCAGTATTTT.

The CDR3 is CASSFWGGYEQYF. The CDR3, as DNA: TGTGCCAGCAGTTTTTGGGGGGGGTACGAGCAGTACTTC. The rearrangement links TRBV27 to TRBJ2-7, with 7 nucleotides matching TRBD2. The trim removed 3 bases at V and 4 bases at J, leaving 3 bases unmatched. CDR1 MNHEY and CDR2 SMNVEV come from the germline V gene (reference sequence). The CDR3 has 13 residues.

This clonotype was found a few times. V gene TRBV7-9 combines with J gene TRBJ2-3, with no clear D. This CDR3 comprises 13 residues. The ends were cut back, 0 bases at V and 6 bases at J, with 7 bases in the middle. Germline-derived CDR1 and CDR2 are SEHNR and FQNEAQ (reference sequence). Here the CDR3 DNA reads TGTGCCAGCAGCTTAGCTTCTTCGGATACGCAGTATTTT. Its protein product is CASSLASSDTQYF.

V usage is TRBV6-2 or TRBV6-3 and J usage is TRBJ2-6; D is unclear. The V end was cut by 7 bases, the J end by 1 base, with 5 bases between. Germline V CDR1 and CDR2: MNHEY, SVGEGT. The CDR3 length is 13 residues. The CDR3 DNA reads as TGTGCCAGCACACCGTCTGGGGCCAACGTCCTGACTTTC. It codes for CASTPSGANVLTF.

The chain is built from TRBV5-1 and TRBJ2-7; TRBD2 matches at 11 bases. The J segment lost 1 base and the V segment lost 3 bases, leaving 3 bases of the junction unmatched. The CDR3 runs to 15 residues. Germline CDR1 is SGHRS and CDR2 is YFSETQ. The CDR3 DNA reads TGCGCCAGCAGCTCGGGACTAGCGGAGTCCTACGAGCAGTACTTC. Its translation: CASSSGLAESYEQYF.

The V and J genes are TRBV11-2 and TRBJ1-4; 9 bases map to TRBD1. J gave up 8 bases and V 2 bases, and 12 bases lay outside the gene matches. The CDR3 sequence is 17 residues long. CDR1 SGHAT and CDR2 FQNNGV come from the germline V gene. Here the CDR3 DNA reads TGTGCCAGCAGCTTACGTTCGGACAGGGGAAATCTCGAAAAACTGTTTTTT. Amino acids: CASSLRSDRGNLEKLFF.

The CDR3 nucleotides read TGTGCCTGGAGACACACCGGACTAGCGGGATGGGGAGAGCAGTACTTC. Translation gives CAWRHTGLAGWGEQYF. This chain connects TRBV30 to TRBJ2-7; TRBD2 matches at 12 bases. V shed 3 bases, J shed 7 bases, and the junction held 13 bases outside the gene matches. Per the germline V gene, CDR1 is GTSNPN and CDR2 is SVGIG (reference sequence). This CDR3 has 16 residues.

This clonotype was seen a single time. This rearrangement joins TRBV20-1 to TRBJ2-7, with 9 bases matching TRBD2. This CDR3 contains 13 residues. Trimming cost V 6 bases and J 6 bases; bases outside gene matches: 9. Germline lookup yields CDR1 DFQATT and CDR2 SNEGSKA (reference sequence). The CDR3 sequence is CSARGGVMGEQYF. In DNA form, the CDR3 reads TGCAGTGCCCGCGGGGGGGTAATGGGCGAGCAGTACTTC.

There are many counts of this clonotype. The chain joins TRBV18 to TRBJ1-5, with D perhaps matching TRBD1 (5 bases). The CDR3 length is 15 residues. The ends were cut back, 6 bases at V and 4 bases at J, with 16 bases in the middle. CDR1 and CDR2 (germline): KGHSH, LQKENI. CDR3 protein: CASSPTAGGNQPQHF. Here the CDR3 DNA reads TGTGCCAGCTCGCCAACGGCGGGGGGTAATCAGCCCCAGCATTTT.